These T cell receptor beta chains were read from a single sample in a study of blood T cells in healthy people across ages. TCRdb reprocessed the 5' RACE reads via MiXCR and lists one record per CDR3 protein. The sample includes roughly 1.7 million distinct CDR3 sequences, roughly 32% of them seen just once. Sequencing was carried out using blood. The receptors here all came from a woman between 25 and 40 years old in good health. Both conserved end residues are part of each CDR3. A D gene is named only where the DNA matches it firmly. Only part of the rows carry a size: once, few, many, or a class if the clone is expanded.

abundance: few; d_gene: .; v_gene: TRBV29-1; j_gene: TRBJ1-2; CDR3aa: CSPSGYTF; CDR3nt: TGCAGCCCTTCTGGCTACACCTTC
abundance: .; d_gene: TRBD2; v_gene: TRBV2; j_gene: TRBJ2-3; CDR3aa: CASSELAAYTDTQYF; CDR3nt: TGTGCCAGCAGTGAACTAGCGGCCTACACAGATACGCAGTATTTT
abundance: .; d_gene: TRBD1; v_gene: TRBV28; j_gene: TRBJ1-2; CDR3aa: CASTFWDRALTGGYTF; CDR3nt: TGTGCCAGCACGTTCTGGGACAGGGCCCTAACGGGGGGCTACACCTTC
abundance: few; d_gene: .; v_gene: TRBV3-1; j_gene: TRBJ2-5; CDR3aa: CASSQGDLSGETQYF; CDR3nt: TGTGCCAGCAGCCAGGGGGACCTCTCAGGGGAGACCCAGTACTTC
abundance: .; d_gene: .; v_gene: TRBV5-6; j_gene: TRBJ2-3; CDR3aa: CASSSLKSLPTDTQYF; CDR3nt: TGTGCCAGCAGCTCCCTTAAGAGTCTGCCTACAGATACGCAGTATTTT
abundance: few; d_gene: .; v_gene: TRBV5-1; j_gene: TRBJ2-7; CDR3aa: CASSPTAGAAGEQYF; CDR3nt: TGCGCCAGCAGCCCGACGGCGGGTGCGGCTGGGGAGCAGTACTTC
abundance: .; d_gene: .; v_gene: TRBV20-1; j_gene: TRBJ1-1; CDR3aa: CSANRVRSEAFF; CDR3nt: TGCAGTGCTAACCGGGTGCGGAGTGAAGCTTTCTTT
abundance: few; d_gene: TRBD2; v_gene: TRBV18; j_gene: TRBJ2-7; CDR3aa: CASSPGSSGGSYEQYF; CDR3nt: TGTGCCAGCTCACCAGGGTCCAGCGGGGGTTCCTACGAGCAGTACTTC
abundance: .; d_gene: TRBD2; v_gene: TRBV10-3; j_gene: TRBJ2-2; CDR3aa: CATTTREGGLFF; CDR3nt: TGTGCCACGACCACGCGGGAGGGCGGGCTGTTTTTT
abundance: .; d_gene: .; v_gene: TRBV4-2; j_gene: TRBJ1-1; CDR3aa: CASSQDGDWAEAFF; CDR3nt: TGTGCCAGCAGCCAAGATGGCGATTGGGCTGAAGCTTTCTTT
abundance: few; d_gene: .; v_gene: TRBV20-1; j_gene: TRBJ1-1; CDR3aa: CSARQGSNTEAFF; CDR3nt: TGCAGTGCTAGACAGGGTTCGAACACTGAAGCTTTCTTT
abundance: .; d_gene: .; v_gene: TRBV6-5; j_gene: TRBJ1-1; CDR3aa: CASRRTAMNTEAFF; CDR3nt: TGTGCCAGCAGGAGGACGGCGATGAACACTGAAGCTTTCTTT
abundance: many; d_gene: .; v_gene: TRBV29-1; j_gene: TRBJ2-5; CDR3aa: CSGGPQETQYF; CDR3nt: TGCAGCGGGGGACCCCAAGAGACCCAGTACTTC
abundance: .; d_gene: .; v_gene: TRBV3-1; j_gene: TRBJ2-7; CDR3aa: CASSHRQEFPYEQYF; CDR3nt: TGTGCCAGCAGCCACCGACAGGAGTTCCCCTACGAGCAGTACTTC
abundance: .; d_gene: .; v_gene: TRBV12-3/TRBV12-4; j_gene: TRBJ1-2; CDR3aa: CASNPGGLSYTF; CDR3nt: TGTGCCAGCAACCCCGGGGGGTTGAGTTACACCTTC
abundance: .; d_gene: .; v_gene: TRBV14; j_gene: TRBJ2-1; CDR3aa: CASSQELPAKQFF; CDR3nt: TGTGCCAGCAGCCAAGAGCTGCCAGCCAAGCAGTTCTTC
abundance: .; d_gene: TRBD2; v_gene: TRBV27; j_gene: TRBJ2-1; CDR3aa: CASTPGGGPRNEQFF; CDR3nt: TGTGCCAGCACCCCCGGCGGGGGGCCGAGGAATGAGCAGTTCTTC
abundance: .; d_gene: .; v_gene: TRBV19; j_gene: TRBJ1-2; CDR3aa: CASSIDPSWNGYTF; CDR3nt: TGTGCCAGTAGTATAGATCCGTCGTGGAATGGTTACACCTTC
abundance: few; d_gene: .; v_gene: TRBV24-1; j_gene: TRBJ2-3; CDR3aa: CATSDSTQGSQYF; CDR3nt: TGTGCCACCAGTGATTCGACACAGGGATCGCAGTATTTT
abundance: .; d_gene: TRBD2; v_gene: TRBV7-4; j_gene: TRBJ2-6; CDR3aa: CASSPGRDPSGANVLTF; CDR3nt: TGTGCCAGCAGCCCAGGGAGGGACCCCTCTGGGGCCAACGTCCTGACTTTC
abundance: .; d_gene: .; v_gene: TRBV5-1; j_gene: TRBJ1-2; CDR3aa: CAGSTDRTFNGYTF; CDR3nt: TGCGCCGGCAGCACCGACAGGACCTTCAATGGCTACACCTTC
abundance: few; d_gene: .; v_gene: TRBV9; j_gene: TRBJ2-1; CDR3aa: CASSVGGGESSYNEQFF; CDR3nt: TGTGCCAGCAGCGTAGGTGGTGGGGAGAGCTCCTACAATGAGCAGTTCTTC
abundance: many; d_gene: .; v_gene: TRBV7-7; j_gene: TRBJ1-2; CDR3aa: CASSQKFICGYGYTF; CDR3nt: TGTGCCAGCAGCCAAAAATTTATCTGTGGCTATGGCTACACCTTC
abundance: few; d_gene: .; v_gene: TRBV20-1; j_gene: TRBJ2-7; CDR3aa: CSAPLARESYEQYF; CDR3nt: TGCAGTGCTCCCCTAGCCCGAGAGTCCTACGAGCAGTACTTC
abundance: few; d_gene: TRBD1; v_gene: TRBV12-3/TRBV12-4; j_gene: TRBJ2-5; CDR3aa: CASSWTGLGTETQYF; CDR3nt: TGTGCCAGCAGTTGGACAGGGTTAGGGACGGAGACCCAGTACTTC
abundance: few; d_gene: .; v_gene: TRBV20-1; j_gene: TRBJ2-5; CDR3aa: CSARLGRAGETQYF; CDR3nt: TGCAGTGCTAGATTGGGCCGGGCAGGCGAGACCCAGTACTTC
abundance: .; d_gene: .; v_gene: TRBV6-6; j_gene: TRBJ2-7; CDR3aa: CAGTGAPATYEQYF; CDR3nt: TGTGCCGGCACTGGGGCGCCGGCAACCTACGAGCAGTACTTC
abundance: .; d_gene: TRBD2; v_gene: TRBV6-6; j_gene: TRBJ2-7; CDR3aa: CASRVAGGINYEQYF; CDR3nt: TGTGCCAGCAGAGTAGCGGGAGGGATCAACTACGAGCAGTACTTC
abundance: few; d_gene: TRBD1; v_gene: TRBV4-1; j_gene: TRBJ2-7; CDR3aa: CASSFRLRKAGQGASSYEQYF; CDR3nt: TGCGCCAGCAGCTTCCGCCTCCGAAAGGCGGGACAGGGGGCATCGTCCTACGAGCAGTACTTC
abundance: many; d_gene: .; v_gene: TRBV29-1; j_gene: TRBJ2-1; CDR3aa: CSVEGGSDEQFF; CDR3nt: TGCAGCGTTGAAGGAGGGTCGGATGAGCAGTTCTTC
abundance: .; d_gene: TRBD2; v_gene: TRBV10-3; j_gene: TRBJ2-7; CDR3aa: CAISVLPGTSGSYEQYF; CDR3nt: TGTGCCATCAGTGTCCTCCCCGGGACTAGCGGGAGTTACGAGCAGTACTTC
abundance: few; d_gene: .; v_gene: TRBV2; j_gene: TRBJ2-7; CDR3aa: CASSVRGSYEQYF; CDR3nt: TGTGCCAGCAGTGTTCGAGGTTCCTACGAGCAGTACTTC
abundance: few; d_gene: TRBD2; v_gene: TRBV10-3; j_gene: TRBJ2-7; CDR3aa: CAITGLAGGSVHEQYF; CDR3nt: TGTGCCATCACCGGACTAGCGGGGGGGTCTGTCCACGAGCAGTACTTC
abundance: few; d_gene: .; v_gene: TRBV28; j_gene: TRBJ2-5; CDR3aa: CASSSQAAAQETQYF; CDR3nt: TGTGCCAGCAGTTCCCAAGCGGCCGCCCAGGAGACCCAGTACTTC
abundance: .; d_gene: .; v_gene: TRBV7-9; j_gene: TRBJ2-3; CDR3aa: CAGSLGRGTDTQYF; CDR3nt: TGTGCCGGCAGCTTGGGACGCGGAACAGATACGCAGTATTTT
abundance: .; d_gene: .; v_gene: TRBV20-1; j_gene: TRBJ1-4; CDR3aa: CGAAVGAPNEKLFF; CDR3nt: TGCGGTGCCGCGGTTGGGGCACCTAATGAAAAACTGTTTTTT
abundance: few; d_gene: TRBD1; v_gene: TRBV25-1; j_gene: TRBJ1-4; CDR3aa: CASSAPGQLNEKLFF; CDR3nt: TGTGCCAGCAGTGCTCCGGGACAGTTAAATGAAAAACTGTTTTTT
abundance: .; d_gene: TRBD2; v_gene: TRBV2; j_gene: TRBJ2-3; CDR3aa: CASSAPLAAADTQYF; CDR3nt: TGTGCCAGCAGTGCCCCACTAGCGGCGGCAGATACGCAGTATTTT
abundance: .; d_gene: .; v_gene: TRBV5-1; j_gene: TRBJ2-1; CDR3aa: CASSLGYIGSLHNEQFF; CDR3nt: TGCGCCAGCAGCTTGGGTTACATTGGGTCATTGCACAATGAGCAGTTCTTC
abundance: .; d_gene: TRBD1; v_gene: TRBV6-1; j_gene: TRBJ1-5; CDR3aa: CASSGQGGYSNQPQHF; CDR3nt: TGTGCCAGCAGTGGACAGGGCGGGTATAGCAATCAGCCCCAGCATTTT
abundance: .; d_gene: .; v_gene: TRBV28; j_gene: TRBJ2-3; CDR3aa: CASSLPQYSTDTQYF; CDR3nt: TGTGCCAGCAGTTTACCCCAATACAGCACAGATACGCAGTATTTT
abundance: .; d_gene: .; v_gene: TRBV12-3/TRBV12-4; j_gene: TRBJ1-1; CDR3aa: CASSLRGTDTEAFF; CDR3nt: TGTGCCAGCAGTTTAAGGGGGACGGACACTGAAGCTTTCTTT
abundance: .; d_gene: .; v_gene: TRBV11-3; j_gene: TRBJ2-7; CDR3aa: CASSLDSSTAYEQYF; CDR3nt: TGTGCCAGCAGCTTAGACAGCTCGACAGCCTACGAGCAGTACTTC
abundance: few; d_gene: TRBD2; v_gene: TRBV12-3/TRBV12-4; j_gene: TRBJ2-1; CDR3aa: CASSFRGLAGDEQFF; CDR3nt: TGTGCCAGCAGTTTTAGGGGACTAGCGGGTGATGAGCAGTTCTTC
abundance: .; d_gene: .; v_gene: TRBV6-2/TRBV6-3; j_gene: TRBJ1-4; CDR3aa: CASSQGFGKLFF; CDR3nt: TGTGCCAGCAGCCAGGGGTTCGGAAAACTGTTTTTT